A single sample is the source of the 30 T cell receptor beta chains below, sequenced in a study of CD4 T cells in relation to SARS-CoV-2 and coronaviruses. Their cognate antigens are unknown. Here immunoSEQ multiplex PCR was the method, and the copy in TCRdb shows in-frame clones only, minus some. In the table there are some 45,000 clones, more than 65% of which are singletons. Sequenced input: naive CD4+ T cells from PBMCs, cultured in vitro. Stated subset: naive CD4+ T cells isolated by negative enrichment. The receptors shown here come from an adult with COVID-19.

The count of this clone is one. V usage is TRBV24-1 and J usage is TRBJ2-1; D remains ambiguous. CDR1 and CDR2 from the germline V gene are KGHDR and SFDVKD. Trimming cost V 3 bases and J 7 bases, with 6 bases left between them. CDR3 size: 12 residues. CDR3 nucleotides: TGTGCCACCAGTGATCCGGTAAATGAGCAGTTCTTC. This encodes CATSDPVNEQFF.

The chain combines TRBV19 with TRBJ2-2; the D is unclear. The CDR3 covers 13 residues. The V end was cut by 4 bases, the J end by 6 bases, with 9 bases between. Germline values: CDR1 LNHDA, CDR2 SQIVND (reference sequence). CDR3 nucleotide sequence: TGTGCCAGTAGTAGGTGGTCAGCCGGGGAGCTGTTTTTT. Translated, it gives CASSRWSAGELFF. Filled out from reference TRBV19 and TRBJ2-2, the complete variable domain reads DGGITQSPKYLFRKEGQNVTLSCEQNLNHDAMYWYRQDPGQGLRLIYYSQIVNDFQKGDIAEGYSVSREKKESFPLTVTSAQKNPTAFYLCASSRWSAGELFFGEGSRLTVL.

This rearrangement joins TRBV7-2 to TRBJ1-4; D ambiguous. The CDR3 runs 15 residues. The germline gives CDR1 SGHTA, CDR2 FQGNSA. V shed 5 bases and J shed 3 bases, with 13 bases lying between them. CDR3 sequence (DNA): TGTGCCAGCAGCCCCCTAAGCGGCTCTAATGAAAAACTGTTTTTT. Translation: CASSPLSGSNEKLFF.

The chain has TRBV3-1 (or the pseudogene TRBV3-2) and TRBJ2-3, with D maybe TRBD2 (5 bases). Germline values: CDR1 LGHDT, CDR2 YNNKEL (reference sequence). Trimming left V 2 bases short and J 3 bases short, with 9 bases between. CDR3 length equals 14 residues. The CDR3 is CASSQSWETDTQYF. CDR3 sequence (DNA): TGTGCCAGCAGCCAATCTTGGGAGACAGATACGCAGTATTTT.

The V and J genes are TRBV5-1 and TRBJ2-5, with 10 bases lining up with TRBD2. The CDR3 consists of 15 residues. J gave up 3 bases and V 3 bases, and 5 bases lay outside the gene matches. The germline V gene has CDR1 SGHRS and CDR2 YFSETQ. In DNA form, the CDR3 reads TGCGCCAGCAGCTGGACCGGGACTAGCGAAGAGACCCAGTACTTC. Residues: CASSWTGTSEETQYF. The full variable domain, completed using reference TRBV5-1 and TRBJ2-5, is KAGVTQTPRYLIKTRGQQVTLSCSPISGHRSVSWYQQTPGQGLQFLFEYFSETQRNKGNFPGRFSGRQFSNSRSEMNVSTLELGDSALYLCASSWTGTSEETQYFGPGTRLLVL.

DNA for the CDR3: TGTGCCAGCAGCCTCGACATTTCAGATACGCAGTATTTT. Translation: CASSLDISDTQYF. The genes are TRBV5-4 and TRBJ2-3, with D hard to call. V was trimmed by 4 bases and J by 4 bases, leaving 10 bases between them. Germline assignment: CDR1 SGHNT and CDR2 YYREEE (reference sequence). CDR3 length: 13 residues.

The rearrangement uses TRBV27 and TRBJ2-5; 8 nucleotides match TRBD1. V dropped 0 bases and J dropped 6; count of bases not matched to a gene: 3. Looked up from germline, CDR1 is MNHEY and CDR2 is SMNVEV (reference sequence). The CDR3 contains 14 residues. As DNA, the CDR3 is TGTGCCAGCAGTTTATCGCAGGGGGCAAAGACCCAGTACTTC. This encodes CASSLSQGAKTQYF.

This clone was seen once. This chain uses TRBV30 with TRBJ1-4; maybe TRBD1 (6 bases). This CDR3 spans 12 amino acids. V was trimmed by 6 bases and J by 6 bases, leaving 11 bases between them. The V gene's germline CDR1 is GTSNPN and CDR2 SVGIG (reference sequence). The CDR3 loop reads CACRGGDEKLFF. The CDR3 nucleotides read TGTGCCTGCAGGGGAGGGGATGAAAAACTGTTTTTT.

This clone was counted only a few times. The chain carries TRBV5-5 and TRBJ1-6; no clear D gene. Trimming pared 5 bases from V and 5 bases from J, leaving 5 bases between. The length of the CDR3 is 12 residues. Germline V gene sequence: CDR1 SGHKS, CDR2 YYEKEE (reference sequence). The DNA of the CDR3 is TGTGCCAGCAGAAGGAATAATTCACCCCTCCACTTT. It specifies CASRRNNSPLHF.

This chain joins TRBV3-1 (or the pseudogene TRBV3-2) and TRBJ1-5; tentative D call: TRBD1 (5 bases). Trimming took 5 bases from V and 0 from J, leaving 11 bases between them. This CDR3 comprises 15 residues. Germline loops: CDR1 LGHDT, CDR2 YNNKEL (reference sequence). The CDR3 DNA reads TGTGCCAGCAGCTACGGGACGGATAGCAATCAGCCCCAGCATTTT. Translating gives CASSYGTDSNQPQHF.

V and J are TRBV5-4 and TRBJ1-3; TRBD1 might be the D (6 bases). Germline values: CDR1 SGHNT, CDR2 YYREEE (reference sequence). The CDR3 is 16 residues long. V lost 5 bases and J 0 bases, leaving 15 bases between the germline ends. The CDR3 nucleotides are TGTGCCAGCAGTCGGAAGGGGGATCGCTCTGGAAACACCATATATTTT. Its protein is CASSRKGDRSGNTIYF.

V is TRBV7-2 and J is TRBJ2-7; perhaps TRBD2 as D (6 bases). The CDR3 has 15 residues. V dropped 0 bases and J dropped 3 bases, with 12 bases sitting between them. The germline gives CDR1 SGHTA, CDR2 FQGNSA. CDR3 residues: CASSLASGSGYEQYF. The CDR3 region has the DNA TGTGCCAGCAGCTTAGCTAGCGGCTCCGGCTACGAGCAGTACTTC.

The chain is built from TRBV7-3 and TRBJ2-1; possible D gene TRBD2, 6 bases. Trimming removed 2 bases from V and 4 bases from J, with 27 bases in between. CDR3 length: 20 residues. The germline CDR1 and CDR2 sequences are SGHTA and FQGTGA. The DNA of the CDR3 is TGTGCCAGCAGCTTATTTGGTTGGTCTGGGGGACTGGGAACTTACAATGAGCAGTTCTTC. This gives the protein CASSLFGWSGGLGTYNEQFF.

A single count supports this clone. The V gene is TRBV10-3, the J gene TRBJ1-4; a weak D match, TRBD1 (5 bases). V dropped 6 bases and J dropped 5 bases, with 10 bases sitting between them. The CDR3 totals 13 residues. Germline V gene data show CDR1 as ENHRY and CDR2 as SYGVKD. As DNA, the CDR3 is TGTGCCATCAGAGGGACGGAAAATGAAAAACTGTTTTTT. It yields the protein CAIRGTENEKLFF.

V usage is TRBV18 and J usage is TRBJ1-5, with TRBD1 matching over 7 bases. Germline V gene sequence: CDR1 KGHSH, CDR2 LQKENI. V shed 4 bases and J 7 bases; nucleotides not matched to a gene: 1. The CDR3 extends over 12 amino acids. CDR3 protein: CASSLQGQPQHF. DNA of the CDR3: TGTGCCAGCTCACTACAGGGGCAGCCCCAGCATTTT. The full variable domain, completed using reference TRBV18 and TRBJ1-5, is NAGVMQNPRHLVRRRGQEARLRCSPMKGHSHVYWYRQLPEEGLKFMVYLQKENIIDESGMPKERFSAEFPKEGPSILRIQQVVRGDSAAYFCASSLQGQPQHFGDGTRLSIL.

V gene TRBV30 combines with J gene TRBJ1-1; D unresolved. Per germline, CDR1 GTSNPN and CDR2 SVGIG (reference sequence). V was clipped by 2 bases and J by 10 bases, with 11 bases between them. This CDR3 has 11 residues. Here the CDR3 reads CAWSPRGPAFF. CDR3 DNA: TGTGCCTGGAGTCCCCGGGGTCCAGCTTTCTTT.

The chain is built from TRBV19 and TRBJ2-7; unclear D gene. This CDR3 is built from 13 residues. Trimming removed 5 bases from V and 2 bases from J, with 10 bases in between. Looked up from germline, CDR1 is LNHDA and CDR2 is SQIVND (reference sequence). DNA of the CDR3: TGTGCCAGTAGTCCCGCGGATCCCTACGAGCAGTACTTC. It yields the protein CASSPADPYEQYF.

The chain has TRBV19 and TRBJ2-1; the D is unclear. Between the trimmed V and J ends, which lost 1 base and 1 base, there was a span of 8 bases. The CDR3 length is 15 residues. The germline CDR1 and CDR2 sequences are LNHDA and SQIVND (reference sequence). This chain's CDR3 is CASSIVYSSYNEQFF. Written as DNA, the CDR3 is TGTGCCAGTAGTATAGTGTACAGTTCCTACAATGAGCAGTTCTTC.

A single count supports this clone. The chain employs TRBV3-1 (or the pseudogene TRBV3-2) and TRBJ2-2; unclear D gene. Trimming stripped 5 bases from V and 6 bases from J, with 7 bases between. Germline assignment: CDR1 LGHDT and CDR2 YNNKEL (reference sequence). The CDR3 covers 12 residues. The CDR3, as DNA: TGTGCCAGCAGCTTTAATTCCGGGGAGCTGTTTTTT. Translating gives CASSFNSGELFF.

This chain connects TRBV6-1 to TRBJ2-7; 11 nucleotides match TRBD1. V lost 1 base and J lost 2; bases outside the gene matches: 1. This CDR3 region has 15 residues. Germline V lookup: CDR1 MNHNS, CDR2 SASEGT. The CDR3 region has the DNA TGTGCCAGCAGTGAAGGGACAGGGGGCGCCTACGAGCAGTACTTC. Its translation is CASSEGTGGAYEQYF.

This chain's CDR3 is CASSPQGQGETQYF. DNA for the CDR3: TGTGCCAGCTCACCGCAAGGACAGGGGGAGACCCAGTACTTC. V usage is TRBV18 and J usage is TRBJ2-5; the match to TRBD1 covers 9 bases. V shed 3 bases and J 5 bases; nucleotides not matched to a gene: 4. The CDR3 loop spans 14 amino acids. Germline loops: CDR1 KGHSH, CDR2 LQKENI.

The rearrangement uses TRBV7-9 and TRBJ2-7, with 8 bases aligning to TRBD2. The CDR3 contains 14 residues. Germline V gives CDR1 SEHNR, CDR2 FQNEAQ (reference sequence). The trim removed 3 bases at V and 5 bases at J, leaving 6 bases unmatched. The CDR3 is CASSLSGRNDEQYF. Written as DNA, the CDR3 is TGTGCCAGCAGCTTGAGCGGGAGAAATGACGAGCAGTACTTC.

This CDR3 is CASSEAGWTGAYEQYF. Written as DNA, the CDR3 is TGTGCCAGCAGTGAAGCTGGGTGGACAGGGGCCTACGAGCAGTACTTC. The gene calls are TRBV6-1 and TRBJ2-7, with TRBD1 identical over 9 bases. The CDR3 has 16 amino acids. Germline CDR1 and CDR2: MNHNS and SASEGT. Germline trimming cut 0 bases from V and 2 bases from J; bases unmatched to any gene: 5.

V and J are TRBV18 and TRBJ1-2, with D uncertain. The CDR3 contains 13 residues. Trimming pared 2 bases from V and 1 base from J, leaving 5 bases between. Per germline, CDR1 KGHSH and CDR2 LQKENI. CDR3 coding DNA: TGTGCCAGCTCACCAGGGTTTAACTATGGCTACACCTTC. This codes for CASSPGFNYGYTF.

J is TRBJ2-1 and V is TRBV3-1 (or the pseudogene TRBV3-2), with no clear D. Germline CDR1 and CDR2: LGHDT and YNNKEL (reference sequence). This CDR3 spans 15 amino acids. Between the trimmed V and J ends, which lost 2 bases and 8 bases, there was a span of 16 bases. The CDR3 DNA follows: TGTGCCAGCAGCCAACAGAATTCCGGAGTCGATGAGCAGTTCTTC. It yields the protein CASSQQNSGVDEQFF.

This clone was counted a few times. The genes are TRBV7-2 and TRBJ1-4; D unclear. Per germline, CDR1 SGHTA and CDR2 FQGNSA. The CDR3 length is 14 residues. V was trimmed by 3 bases and J by 5 bases, leaving 10 bases between them. The CDR3 loop is CASSLIPGNEKLFF. CDR3 in DNA: TGTGCCAGCAGCTTGATCCCGGGAAATGAAAAACTGTTTTTT. Drawing the rest from reference TRBV7-2 and TRBJ1-4, the complete variable domain is GAGVSQSPSNKVTEKGKDVELRCDPISGHTALYWYRQSLGQGLEFLIYFQGNSAPDKSGLPSDRFSAERTGGSVSTLTIQRTQQEDSAVYLCASSLIPGNEKLFFGSGTQLSVL.

The V gene is TRBV18, the J gene TRBJ2-4, with D uncertain. The V end lost 1 base, the J end lost 7 bases, and 11 bases lay between the germline ends. The V gene's germline CDR1 is KGHSH and CDR2 LQKENI. The CDR3 runs to 14 residues. For the CDR3, the DNA is TGTGCCAGCTCACCACTCGCGTGGCCGAACATTCAGTACTTC. Translation: CASSPLAWPNIQYF.

The V gene is TRBV24-1, the J gene TRBJ2-2; D is ambiguous. The CDR3 extends over 15 amino acids. Germline-derived CDR1 and CDR2 are KGHDR and SFDVKD. Trimming took off 0 bases at V and 1 base at J, with 5 bases between the two ends. The CDR3: CATSDLRGNTGELFF. CDR3 DNA sequence: TGTGCCACCAGTGATTTGAGAGGGAACACCGGGGAGCTGTTTTTT.

This clone was detected only once. V gene TRBV2 combines with J gene TRBJ2-5; unclear D gene. Germline V gene data show CDR1 as SNHLY and CDR2 as FYNNEI. Deletions cut 6 bases from V and 0 bases from J, with 8 bases between. This CDR3 is 13 amino acids long. In DNA, the CDR3 is TGTGCCAGCAGCCACGGTGACCAAGAGACCCAGTACTTC. Protein product: CASSHGDQETQYF. The whole variable domain, filled in from reference TRBV2 and TRBJ2-5, reads EPEVTQTPSHQVTQMGQEVILRCVPISNHLYFYWYRQILGQKVEFLVSFYNNEISEKSEIFDDQFSVERPDGSNFTLKIRSTKLEDSAMYFCASSHGDQETQYFGPGTRLLVL.

The chain has TRBV28 and TRBJ1-3; TRBD1 is a possible D gene (6 bases). Germline CDR1 and CDR2: MDHEN and SYDVKM. The CDR3 covers 16 residues. The V end lost 1 base, the J end lost 2 bases, and 12 bases lay between the germline ends. The DNA for the CDR3 is TGTGCCAGCAGTTTATTGGCGGGGGCGACTGGAAACACCATATATTTT. Translation gives CASSLLAGATGNTIYF.